The next 13 T cell receptor beta chains were all read from a single sample in a study of blood T cell repertoires in COVID-19. Profiled with immunoSEQ multiplex PCR; TCRdb holds only in-frame clones, not every one. The sample carries roughly 280,000 clones, roughly 86% recorded once. Sequencing used peripheral blood. The receptors originated from a man aged 40-50 years with active or convalescent COVID-19.

This clone was counted only a few times. V gene TRBV6-1 combines with J gene TRBJ1-1; the match to TRBD1 covers 9 bases. Trimming removed 8 bases from V and 1 base from J; junction bases left unmatched: 8. Germline V gives CDR1 MNHNS, CDR2 SASEGT. This CDR3 contains 15 residues. CDR3 in amino acids: CASHGRGQGNTEAFF. CDR3 DNA: TGTGCCAGCCATGGGCGGGGACAGGGGAACACTGAAGCTTTCTTT.

This clone was seen just once. The chain couples TRBV6-4 to TRBJ1-2; unclear D gene. Germline CDR1 is MRHNA and CDR2 is SNTAGT. The CDR3 extends over 13 amino acids. The V gene lost 0 bases and the J gene lost 4 bases, with 6 bases spanning the gap. The CDR3 region is CASSDSIGYGYTF. The CDR3 coding sequence is TGTGCCAGCAGTGACTCGATCGGCTATGGCTACACCTTC.

The rearrangement uses TRBV21-1 and TRBJ1-6; no check of the table's D call, TRBD1, against the DNA was made. TRBV21-1 is an annotated pseudogene. CDR3 length: 18 residues. The CDR3 protein is CASSKSSAGSSYNSPLHF. For the CDR3, the DNA is TGTGCCAGCAGCAAAAGTTCCGCAGGCAGCTCCTATAATTCACCCCTCCACTTT.

This chain links TRBV11-3 with TRBJ2-5, with a possible D match to TRBD1 (7 bases). The CDR3 spans 14 residues. V was trimmed by 1 base and J by 5 bases, leaving 11 bases between them. Germline CDR1 is SGHNT and CDR2 is YENEEA. The CDR3: CASSLGPGGETQYF. CDR3 sequence (DNA): TGTGCCAGCAGCTTAGGTCCAGGGGGGGAGACCCAGTACTTC.

The chain uses TRBV5-1 and TRBJ2-5, with 8 nucleotides matching TRBD2. V lost 0 bases and J lost 8; bases outside the gene matches: 9. The CDR3 is made up of 15 amino acids. Germline V CDR1 and CDR2: SGHRS, YFSETQ. The DNA of the CDR3 is TGCGCCAGCAGCTTGGGGGTAGCGGGGCCCGAAACCCAGTACTTC. It is translated as CASSLGVAGPETQYF.

The rearrangement joins TRBV10-3 to TRBJ2-2; the match to TRBD1 covers 7 bases. The junction had 0 bases not matched to a gene; V was cut back by 5 bases and J by 6 bases. CDR1 is ENHRY and CDR2 is SYGVKD in the germline V gene. This CDR3 has 12 residues. The CDR3 sequence is CAISTGAGELFF. CDR3 DNA: TGTGCCATCAGTACAGGGGCCGGGGAGCTGTTTTTT.

Worth noting for this clone: Being one base from a much bigger clone, this may be a read error. The CDR3 protein is CASSLTENTEAFF. CDR3 DNA: TGTGCCAGCAGCTTGACAGAGAACACTGAAGCTTTCTTT. The J gene is TRBJ1-1, the V gene TRBV11-2, with D maybe TRBD1 (5 bases). CDR3 length equals 13 residues. The germline gives CDR1 SGHAT, CDR2 FQNNGV. V dropped 3 bases and J dropped 1 base, with 6 bases sitting between them.

The rearrangement uses TRBV10-3 and TRBJ1-6; TRBD1 agrees at 9 bases. The CDR3 is made up of 14 amino acids. The ends lost 11 bases at V and 9 bases at J; junction bases unmatched: 11. Germline CDR1 and CDR2: ENHRY and SYGVKD. Here the CDR3 DNA reads TGTGCCGTATCAGGGGACAGGGTAGTTTCACCCCTCCACTTT. Its translation: CAVSGDRVVSPLHF.

The V gene is TRBV19, the J gene TRBJ2-3, with TRBD1 matching 9 bases. V shed 4 bases and J 4 bases; nucleotides not matched to a gene: 9. Germline V gene lookup returns CDR1 LNHDA and CDR2 SQIVND (reference sequence). There are 16 residues in the CDR3. The CDR3 loop is CASSNRGLVISDTQYF. The CDR3 nucleotides are TGTGCCAGTAGTAACAGGGGGCTAGTCATATCAGATACGCAGTATTTT.

This chain joins TRBV5-6 and TRBJ2-3; D uncertain. Per germline, CDR1 SGHDT and CDR2 YYEEEE. The ends were cut back, 2 bases at V and 8 bases at J, with 6 bases in the middle. This CDR3 contains 11 residues. Here the CDR3 reads CASSLSVTQYF. CDR3 DNA: TGTGCCAGCAGCTTATCAGTTACGCAGTATTTT. Full variable domain (rest looked up from reference TRBV5-6 and TRBJ2-3): DAGVTQSPTHLIKTRGQQVTLRCSPKSGHDTVSWYQQALGQGPQFIFQYYEEEERQRGNFPDRFSGHQFPNYSSELNVNALLLGDSALYLCASSLSVTQYFGPGTRLTVL.

The gene calls are TRBV5-4 and TRBJ2-3, with TRBD2 as a possible D gene (6 bases). Germline V lookup: CDR1 SGHNT, CDR2 YYREEE (reference sequence). V was shortened by 0 bases and J by 11 bases, with 13 bases between the two germline ends. There are 13 residues in the CDR3. The CDR3 here is CASSLAPEGRQYF. The CDR3 DNA sequence: TGTGCCAGCAGCTTGGCCCCGGAGGGAAGGCAGTATTTT.

The rearrangement uses TRBV5-5 and TRBJ1-2; the match to TRBD1 covers 9 bases. The CDR3 has 14 amino acids. With 4 bases clipped from V and 5 bases from J, the junction kept 6 bases outside the gene matches. Per germline, CDR1 SGHKS and CDR2 YYEKEE (reference sequence). The DNA of the CDR3 is TGTGCCAGCAGCCTGGACAGGGGATCATATGGCTACACCTTC. Translation gives CASSLDRGSYGYTF.

The CDR3 sequence: CASTMFTGAFDEQYF. As DNA, the CDR3 is TGTGCCAGCACTATGTTCACAGGGGCATTTGACGAGCAGTACTTC. The chain couples TRBV6-5 to TRBJ2-7; 7 nucleotides agree with TRBD1. This CDR3 is built from 15 residues. Germline loops: CDR1 MNHEY, CDR2 SVGAGI. The trim removed 7 bases at V and 5 bases at J, leaving 14 bases unmatched.